This T cell receptor (beta chain) appears in the sequencing data of a study of early T cells in non-severe SARS-CoV-2 infection. Looking at the study overall: The authors sequenced bulk RNA from unsorted whole blood, leaving chains unpaired. Study outcomes and limitations: A preference for anti-spike CD8 responses marked VDJdb matching, which missed private and CD4 specificities.

Ten or more counts support this clonotype. Its antigen remains unknown. Unique molecular identifiers tagged individual cDNA molecules. Each CDR3 protein gets one entry after TCRdb re-called the 5' RACE reads with MiXCR. The sample lists approximately 56,000 distinct CDR3 sequences; around 16% were seen once. The CDR3 length is 14 residues. The V segment lost 3 bases and the J segment 7 bases; nucleotides outside the gene matches: 8. Germline lookup yields CDR1 MNHEY and CDR2 SVGAGI. The TCR comes from an adult who was a healthcare worker with PCR-confirmed SARS-CoV-2 infection or an uninfected control (not recorded which). This material consisted of whole blood, taken at baseline. V is TRBV6-5 and J is TRBJ1-1, with 7 bases matching TRBD1. CDR3 sequence (DNA): TGTGCCAGCAGTTATGTGGGACAGACCCTTGAAGCTTTCTTT. This translates into CASSYVGQTLEAFF.